Below are 24 T cell receptor beta chains sequenced from a single sample in a study of cytomegalovirus exposure and HLA in healthy donors. Clones were sequenced by immunoSEQ multiplex PCR, and TCRdb holds only the in-frame ones, with some missing. The table records 150,000 or so clones, 70% to 90% of them present only once. The source material was PBMCs. These receptors were collected from a woman between 18 and 29 years old in good health and CMV-seropositive.

J is TRBJ1-1 and V is TRBV18; 7 nucleotides agree with TRBD1. Germline assignment: CDR1 KGHSH and CDR2 LQKENI. There are 15 residues in the CDR3. V lost 5 bases and J lost 0; bases outside the gene matches: 6. The CDR3 is CASSGQVTMNTEAFF. The CDR3 region has the DNA TGTGCCAGCTCAGGACAGGTGACTATGAACACTGAAGCTTTCTTT.

The chain has TRBV2 and TRBJ2-5, with TRBD2 matching 9 bases. Germline-derived CDR1 and CDR2 are SNHLY and FYNNEI. After removal of 1 base from V and 5 bases from J, the junction contained 8 bases not matched to a gene. CDR3 length equals 16 residues. The CDR3 DNA reads as TGTGCCAGCAGTGAAGACGGTAGCGGGAGTTGGGAGACCCAGTACTTC. Encoded protein: CASSEDGSGSWETQYF.

DNA for the CDR3: TGCAGCCTGACTAGCGGGGCTAGCTCCTACAATGAGCAGTTCTTC. Amino acid sequence: CSLTSGASSYNEQFF. The genes are TRBV29-1 and TRBJ2-1; 11 bases are shared with TRBD2. Trimming removed 8 bases from V and 0 bases from J; junction bases left unmatched: 6. Germline V lookup: CDR1 SQVTM, CDR2 ANQGSEA. The length of the CDR3 is 15 residues.

The rearrangement joins TRBV15 to TRBJ1-4; D is perhaps TRBD1 (6 bases). V shed 2 bases and J shed 6 bases, with 10 bases lying between them. This CDR3 spans 14 amino acids. Germline assignment: CDR1 LNHNV and CDR2 YYDKDF (reference sequence). DNA of the CDR3: TGTGCCACCAGCAGAAGGGACACCCATGAAAAACTGTTTTTT. This gives the protein CATSRRDTHEKLFF.

This clone came up a few times. The gene calls are TRBV6-6 and TRBJ2-5; 8 positions agree with TRBD1. In germline, CDR1 is MNHNY, CDR2 SVGAGI (reference sequence). CDR3 length: 14 residues. Losses at the gene ends were 10 bases for V and 1 base for J; bases not matched to a gene: 8. This CDR3 reads CATLPGQVQETQYF. The CDR3 DNA is TGTGCCACGCTACCGGGACAGGTCCAAGAGACCCAGTACTTC.

Here the CDR3 reads CASPEGGADTYNEQFF. The CDR3 DNA sequence: TGTGCCAGCCCCGAAGGTGGCGCAGACACCTACAATGAGCAGTTCTTC. The chain uses TRBV21-1 and TRBJ2-1; the table's D gene call, TRBD1, was not cross checked with the DNA. TRBV21-1 is shown as a pseudogene. The CDR3 is 16 amino acids.

J is TRBJ2-4 and V is TRBV7-9; no reliable D call. Germline-derived CDR1 and CDR2 are SEHNR and FQNEAQ (reference sequence). The CDR3 covers 15 residues. Trimming cost V 5 bases and J 0 bases, with 11 bases left between them. CDR3 sequence (DNA): TGTGCCAGCAGCCCAAGTCGAGAAGCCAAAAACATTCAGTACTTC. Its translation: CASSPSREAKNIQYF.

A note on this clone: Mismatch with germline at one junction end may stem from a read error. The J gene is TRBJ2-5, the V gene TRBV7-7; a weak D match, TRBD2 (6 bases). This CDR3 is 16 amino acids long. CDR1 and CDR2 (germline): SSHAT, FNYEAQ (reference sequence). In nucleotides, the CDR3 is TGTGCTAGCAGCTTAAATCCCGGGAGAGCTGGAGAGACCCAGTACTTC. It translates to CASSLNPGRAGETQYF.

This chain uses TRBV10-1 with TRBJ2-7; 9 bases are shared with TRBD2. The V gene's germline CDR1 is WNHNN and CDR2 SYGVQD (reference sequence). Germline trimming cut 6 bases from V and 3 bases from J; bases unmatched to any gene: 6. CDR3 size: 14 residues. This CDR3 is CASRPSGENYEQYF. Written as DNA, the CDR3 is TGCGCCAGCAGACCTAGCGGGGAAAACTACGAGCAGTACTTC.

The rearrangement links TRBV14 to TRBJ2-6; weak D call: TRBD2 (5 bases). The CDR3 extends over 16 amino acids. The V end lost 0 bases, the J end lost 3 bases, and 9 bases lay between the germline ends. Germline assignment: CDR1 SGHDN and CDR2 FVKESK. The CDR3 loop reads CASSQDWGDGANVLTF. DNA of the CDR3: TGTGCCAGCAGCCAAGATTGGGGAGATGGGGCCAACGTCCTGACTTTC.

The V call is TRBV30, the J call TRBJ1-5; D possibly corresponds to TRBD1 (6 bases). Germline loops: CDR1 GTSNPN, CDR2 SVGIG (reference sequence). This CDR3 has 14 amino acids. Deletions cut 5 bases from V and 3 bases from J, with 14 bases between. The CDR3 sequence: CAWGRGGTNQPQHF. The CDR3 nucleotides read TGTGCCTGGGGCCGAGGGGGAACCAATCAGCCCCAGCATTTT.

The V gene is TRBV19, the J gene TRBJ2-7; TRBD1 agrees at 9 bases. Losses at the gene ends were 7 bases for V and 5 bases for J; bases not matched to a gene: 15. This CDR3 has 16 residues. CDR1 is LNHDA and CDR2 is SQIVND in the germline V gene (reference sequence). The CDR3 nucleotides are TGTGCCAGTACCCGGGGATCCGGGACAGGGTTGAACGAGCAGTACTTC. Encoded protein: CASTRGSGTGLNEQYF.

This clone was seen only once. The chain couples TRBV19 to TRBJ2-7, with 10 nucleotides matching TRBD1. Germline values: CDR1 LNHDA, CDR2 SQIVND (reference sequence). With 8 bases clipped from V and 2 bases from J, the junction kept 12 bases outside the gene matches. The CDR3 spans 16 residues. DNA of the CDR3: TGTGCCAGTGAAAAGAGGGCGGGACAGGGGACCTACGAGCAGTACTTC. This gives the protein CASEKRAGQGTYEQYF. The entire variable domain, with the rest obtained from reference TRBV19 and TRBJ2-7, is as follows: DGGITQSPKYLFRKEGQNVTLSCEQNLNHDAMYWYRQDPGQGLRLIYYSQIVNDFQKGDIAEGYSVSREKKESFPLTVTSAQKNPTAFYLCASEKRAGQGTYEQYFGPGTRLTVT.

The chain combines TRBV5-1 with TRBJ2-7; 9 nucleotides align to TRBD2. The CDR3 is 17 amino acids. J gave up 0 bases and V 4 bases, and 11 bases lay outside the gene matches. Germline CDR1 is SGHRS and CDR2 is YFSETQ. The CDR3 bases are TGCGCCAGCAGCACGTCCAGGGGAGCGGGAGGCTCCTACGAGCAGTACTTC. Protein sequence: CASSTSRGAGGSYEQYF.

The chain joins TRBV4-1 to TRBJ2-7; TRBD1 matches 10 bases. The CDR3 covers 15 residues. Germline-derived CDR1 and CDR2 are MGHRA and YSYEKL. The trim removed 1 base at V and 7 bases at J, leaving 7 bases unmatched. The CDR3 sequence: CASSQVDRGREEQYF. CDR3 coding DNA: TGCGCCAGCAGCCAAGTTGACAGGGGGCGCGAGGAGCAGTACTTC.

This chain connects TRBV23-1 to TRBJ1-2; D not resolved. TRBV23-1 is an open reading frame whose function is uncertain. Trimming removed 7 bases from V and 8 bases from J, with 23 bases in between. This CDR3 is built from 15 residues. CDR3 region: CASTRPGSRVRGYTF. The CDR3 DNA is TGCGCCAGCACCAGACCGGGATCCCGGGTAAGAGGCTACACCTTC.

The chain links TRBV28 to TRBJ1-2; D not certain. CDR1 is MDHEN, CDR2 SYDVKM, per germline. The germline V and J ends were trimmed by 1 base and 7 bases, with 10 bases remaining between them. The CDR3 consists of 13 residues. The CDR3 spells CASSLLGEGGYTF. In DNA form, the CDR3 reads TGTGCCAGCAGTTTATTGGGTGAGGGTGGCTACACCTTC.

This chain connects TRBV19 to TRBJ2-7; D is possibly TRBD1 (6 bases). Trimming removed 3 bases at V and 5 bases at J, with 14 bases between. There are 14 residues in the CDR3. The germline gives CDR1 LNHDA, CDR2 SQIVND (reference sequence). The CDR3 loop reads CASSIMWGQNEQYF. For the CDR3, the DNA is TGTGCCAGTAGTATTATGTGGGGGCAAAACGAGCAGTACTTC.

The gene calls are TRBV10-3 and TRBJ1-5; TRBD1 aligns across 7 bases. Germline values: CDR1 ENHRY, CDR2 SYGVKD. This CDR3 is built from 16 residues. V dropped 6 bases and J dropped 0; count of bases not matched to a gene: 8. The CDR3 nucleotides are TGTGCCATCAGCGACTTCGACAGGGCTAGCAATCAGCCCCAGCATTTT. Protein: CAISDFDRASNQPQHF.

The V gene is TRBV6-1, the J gene TRBJ2-7, with 14 bases matching TRBD2. CDR1 MNHNS and CDR2 SASEGT come from the germline V gene. J gave up 5 bases and V 7 bases, and 4 bases lay outside the gene matches. The CDR3 extends over 14 amino acids. The CDR3 nucleotides are TGTGCCAGCATTCGACTAGCGGGAGGGAACGAGCAGTACTTC. Its protein is CASIRLAGGNEQYF.

This chain connects TRBV5-1 to TRBJ2-1, with 11 positions matching TRBD2. J gave up 7 bases and V 4 bases, and 7 bases lay outside the gene matches. In germline, CDR1 is SGHRS, CDR2 YFSETQ. The CDR3 is 15 amino acids. The CDR3 nucleotides read TGCGCCAGCAGCCGGTCCGCTAGCGGGGGGAATGAGCAGTTCTTC. This encodes CASSRSASGGNEQFF.

V and J are TRBV5-3 and TRBJ2-7; TRBD1 agrees at 10 bases. TRBV5-3 is marked as an open reading frame, function uncertain. J gave up 1 base and V 5 bases, and 12 bases lay outside the gene matches. CDR3 length equals 17 residues. The CDR3 sequence is CARRGVGTGVVSYEQYF. For the CDR3, the DNA is TGTGCCAGAAGAGGGGTAGGGACAGGGGTTGTTTCCTACGAGCAGTACTTC.

This chain's CDR3 is CASSPRGLAGMGGNNEQFF. Here the CDR3 DNA reads TGTGCCAGCAGCCCAAGAGGACTAGCGGGAATGGGTGGAAACAATGAGCAGTTCTTC. The chain is built from TRBV5-5 and TRBJ2-1, with 12 bases that match TRBD2. Germline assignment: CDR1 SGHKS and CDR2 YYEKEE (reference sequence). V gave up 4 bases and J gave up 5 bases; unmatched junction bases: 16. The CDR3 is 19 residues long.

The genes are TRBV9 and TRBJ2-7, with 10 bases fitting TRBD2. CDR1 SGDLS and CDR2 YYNGEE come from the germline V gene. This CDR3 is built from 15 residues. Trimming took 0 bases from V and 6 from J; bases not matched to a gene: 6. The CDR3 is CASSVALAGVAEQYF. CDR3 sequence (DNA): TGTGCCAGCAGCGTAGCTCTAGCGGGAGTTGCCGAGCAGTACTTC.